These T cell receptor beta chains were read from a single sample in a study of T-cell memory formation after mild COVID-19. TCRdb re-called the 5' RACE reads through MiXCR, storing one row per CDR3 protein. The sample contains over 95,000 distinct CDR3 sequences, 20% to 25% of which appear only once. Sequencing input: PBMCs or a T cell subset sorted from them (not recorded which). The receptors shown here come from a man younger than 35 who had mild COVID-19 (a few samples of this study predate the infection). Cell type and time point are not known. Each CDR3 is given with its conserved first and last residue. A D gene is named only where the DNA matches it firmly. Expanded clones are given a class, and other clones once, few, many or no size at all.

d_call j_call clone_size v_call cdr3_aa cdr3_nt
TRBD2 TRBJ2-1 medium-sized TRBV7-2 CASSFGLAGGNEQFF TGTGCCAGCAGTTTCGGACTAGCGGGTGGGAATGAGCAGTTCTTC
- TRBJ1-4 - TRBV6-5 CASSYIEGEKLFF TGTGCCAGCAGTTACATTGAGGGAGAAAAACTGTTTTTT
- TRBJ1-1 - TRBV6-2/TRBV6-3 CASRFRGSTEAFF TGTGCCAGCAGATTCAGGGGTTCCACTGAAGCTTTCTTT
- TRBJ2-1 - TRBV11-2 CASSLIEQFF TGTGCCAGCAGCTTAATCGAGCAGTTCTTC
- TRBJ2-1 - TRBV23-1 CARFCPRACLFIHEQFF TGCGCCAGGTTTTGCCCCCGGGCCTGCCTCTTTATCCATGAGCAGTTCTTC
TRBD2 TRBJ2-3 - TRBV7-8 CASSFGLTSGGVDTQYF TGTGCCAGCAGCTTTGGGCTGACTAGCGGGGGTGTGGATACGCAGTATTTT
TRBD2 TRBJ2-2 few TRBV9 CASSVEGLAGNTGELFF TGTGCCAGCAGCGTAGAAGGGCTAGCGGGGAACACCGGGGAGCTGTTTTTT
- TRBJ1-1 - TRBV7-6 CASSPSLRGRNTEAFF TGTGCCAGCAGCCCCAGCCTAAGGGGCAGGAACACTGAAGCTTTCTTT
- TRBJ2-1 - TRBV6-5 CASSPETTYNEQFF TGTGCCAGCAGCCCAGAGACTACCTACAATGAGCAGTTCTTC
- TRBJ2-3 - TRBV5-4 CASSLDNTDTQYF TGTGCCAGCAGCTTGGACAACACAGATACGCAGTATTTT
TRBD2 TRBJ2-1 few TRBV27 CASSQTTSGNEQFF TGTGCCAGCAGTCAAACGACTAGCGGCAATGAGCAGTTCTTC
- TRBJ1-5 - TRBV4-1 CASSQPGQPQHF TGCGCCAGCAGCCAACCAGGGCAGCCCCAGCATTTT
- TRBJ2-5 - TRBV1 CTSSQAGGLAGGAQGRTQYF TGCACCAGCAGCCAAGCCGGAGGACTAGCGGGGGGCGCCCAGGGCAGGACCCAGTACTTC
TRBD1 TRBJ2-7 few TRBV12-5 CASGSGQGMNEQYF TGTGCTAGTGGTTCGGGACAGGGTATGAACGAGCAGTACTTC
- TRBJ1-5 - TRBV6-2/TRBV6-3 CASTPDVGWGYQPQHF TGTGCCAGCACCCCTGATGTAGGATGGGGGTATCAGCCCCAGCATTTT
TRBD1 TRBJ1-2 - TRBV5-4 CASSRDRASIEYGYTF TGTGCCAGCAGCCGTGACAGGGCGAGTATTGAATATGGCTACACCTTC
TRBD2 TRBJ2-1 many TRBV6-4 CASSKSGGAMDEQFF TGTGCCAGCAGTAAAAGCGGGGGGGCAATGGATGAGCAGTTCTTC
TRBD1 TRBJ2-1 few TRBV15 CATSSPGTGRRNEQFF TGTGCCACCAGCTCCCCCGGGACAGGGCGTCGCAATGAGCAGTTCTTC
TRBD2 TRBJ2-3 few TRBV20-1 CSSILPGLAGADTQYF TGCAGTTCCATACTCCCGGGACTAGCGGGCGCAGATACGCAGTATTTT
TRBD2 TRBJ2-7 - TRBV18 CASSPPASGVVYEQYF TGTGCCAGCTCACCACCGGCTAGCGGGGTCGTCTACGAGCAGTACTTC
- TRBJ1-1 few TRBV4-1 CASSQVGSEAFF TGCGCCAGCAGCCAAGTGGGGTCTGAAGCTTTCTTT
- TRBJ1-1 few TRBV7-6 CASKWGGQDTEAFF TGTGCCAGCAAATGGGGGGGCCAGGACACTGAAGCTTTCTTT
- TRBJ1-1 few TRBV7-9 CASSPSVGVSNTEAFF TGTGCCAGCAGCCCGTCGGTCGGGGTCTCGAACACTGAAGCTTTCTTT
- TRBJ2-7 - TRBV29-1 CSVVDYESSYEQYF TGCAGCGTCGTGGACTACGAAAGCTCCTACGAGCAGTACTTC
- TRBJ2-3 - TRBV7-9 CASPGAYTDTQYF TGTGCCAGCCCGGGCGCCTACACAGATACGCAGTATTTT
- TRBJ2-2 few TRBV6-6 CASSSLTGELFF TGTGCCAGCAGCTCTCTCACCGGGGAGCTGTTTTTT
- TRBJ1-5 few TRBV7-8 CASSYIGGPHQPQHF TGTGCCAGCAGCTATATTGGGGGTCCTCATCAGCCCCAGCATTTT
- TRBJ1-1 - TRBV6-2/TRBV6-3 CASSYPDVSIAFF TGTGCCAGCAGTTACCCGGACGTGTCTATAGCTTTCTTT
- TRBJ2-7 - TRBV12-3/TRBV12-4 CASSLGQHSYEQYF TGTGCCAGCAGTTTAGGGCAGCACTCCTACGAGCAGTACTTC
- TRBJ1-4 few TRBV11-2 CASSLGAEKLFF TGTGCCAGCAGCTTAGGGGCTGAAAAACTGTTTTTT
TRBD2 TRBJ2-3 - TRBV4-3 CASSQDTWTSGGAETQYF TGCGCCAGCAGCCAAGATACTTGGACTAGCGGGGGGGCCGAAACGCAGTATTTT
- TRBJ2-2 - TRBV11-2 CASSFISNTGELFF TGTGCCAGCAGCTTCATTTCGAACACCGGGGAGCTGTTTTTT
TRBD2 TRBJ2-3 - TRBV28 CASSPLAGVSDTQYF TGTGCCAGCAGCCCTCTAGCGGGGGTGTCGGATACGCAGTATTTT
- TRBJ2-5 once TRBV12-3/TRBV12-4 CASSFGSGQYF TGTGCCAGCAGTTTTGGTAGCGGACAGTACTTC
- TRBJ2-5 few TRBV5-1 CASSFRRAYQETQYF TGCGCCAGCAGCTTTCGGAGGGCATACCAAGAGACCCAGTACTTC
- TRBJ2-4 - TRBV12-3/TRBV12-4 CASTGGVNIQYF TGTGCCAGCACGGGCGGGGTAAACATTCAGTACTTC
TRBD1 TRBJ2-7 few TRBV9 CASSPRTGGHEQYF TGTGCCAGCAGCCCGCGGACAGGGGGCCATGAGCAGTACTTC
TRBD2 TRBJ2-1 few TRBV7-2 CASSPSGGLQEQFF TGTGCCAGTAGCCCTAGCGGGGGCCTACAAGAGCAGTTCTTC
TRBD2 TRBJ2-7 - TRBV19 CASSSGGPYF TGTGCCAGTAGCTCGGGGGGACCCTACTTC
- TRBJ1-6 - TRBV20-1 CSAEDGSSYNSPLHF TGCAGTGCCGAAGACGGGAGCTCCTATAATTCACCCCTCCACTTT
- TRBJ2-3 - TRBV29-1 CSVPLDTQYF TGCAGCGTACCCTTAGATACGCAGTATTTT
TRBD1 TRBJ2-5 few TRBV7-6 CASSLTGGVQETQYF TGTGCCAGCAGCTTAACAGGGGGTGTACAAGAGACCCAGTACTTC